These 20 T cell receptor beta chains were all obtained from the same sample, sequenced in a study of T cell repertoires in cytomegalovirus infection. Their recognized antigens are unknown. TCRdb used MiXCR to reprocess the reads, holding one entry per CDR3 protein. This table has about 700,000 distinct CDR3 sequences, around 35% appearing once. The sequencing used cultured PBMCs, collected from culture after CMV antigen stimulation. The receptors shown here come from a human donor in good health (CMV status not recorded). Some clones in this sample may be carry-over from other donors' samples.

This chain uses TRBV19 with TRBJ1-4; D possibly corresponds to TRBD1 (6 bases). Germline values: CDR1 LNHDA, CDR2 SQIVND (reference sequence). V dropped 3 bases and J dropped 7 bases, with 15 bases sitting between them. This CDR3 is built from 15 residues. CDR3 sequence (DNA): TGTGCCAGTAGTATGAGGGGGGGCCGGATTGAAAAACTGTTTTTT. Its translation: CASSMRGGRIEKLFF.

The chain carries TRBV28 and TRBJ2-3; a weak D match, TRBD2 (6 bases). Germline-derived CDR1 and CDR2 are MDHEN and SYDVKM. V lost 7 bases to trimming and J lost 5 bases, with 16 bases between them. The CDR3 has 14 amino acids. For the CDR3, the DNA is TGTGCCAGCAAATCGGAGGGACTCAGAGATACGCAGTATTTT. This encodes CASKSEGLRDTQYF.

This chain joins TRBV19 and TRBJ2-3; unclear D gene. This CDR3 is built from 15 residues. CDR1 is LNHDA, CDR2 SQIVND, per germline (reference sequence). V gave up 3 bases and J gave up 0 bases, with 10 bases separating them. The CDR3, as DNA: TGTGCCAGTAGTATTTGGACGACTAGCACAGATACGCAGTATTTT. Translating gives CASSIWTTSTDTQYF.

This clonotype was observed a few times. The rearrangement uses TRBV7-9 and TRBJ1-4; D is possibly TRBD1 (5 bases). The CDR3 is 15 amino acids. Germline-derived CDR1 and CDR2 are SEHNR and FQNEAQ (reference sequence). V lost 5 bases, J lost 8 bases, and 18 bases lay in between. CDR3 coding DNA: TGTGCCAGCAGCCGGGGAGAGACCCGGGGGGAAAAACTGTTTTTT. Protein sequence: CASSRGETRGEKLFF.

V gene TRBV10-3 combines with J gene TRBJ2-3, with 7 nucleotides matching TRBD1. V gave up 7 bases and J gave up 2 bases; unmatched junction bases: 9. Germline V gene sequence: CDR1 ENHRY, CDR2 SYGVKD. The CDR3 consists of 15 residues. As DNA, the CDR3 is TGTGCCATCACCAAGACAGGGCTTCCCACAGATACGCAGTATTTT. Its translation: CAITKTGLPTDTQYF.

The chain links TRBV2 to TRBJ2-7; 8 nucleotides align to TRBD1. The CDR3 loop spans 12 amino acids. Losses at the gene ends were 10 bases for V and 4 bases for J; bases not matched to a gene: 6. CDR1 is SNHLY and CDR2 is FYNNEI in the germline V gene. The CDR3 sequence: CAIRDRIYEQYF. In nucleotides, the CDR3 is TGTGCCATCCGGGACAGGATTTACGAGCAGTACTTC.

This clonotype was counted ten times or more. The CDR3 here is CASSYQGSGFTDTQYF. Written as DNA, the CDR3 is TGTGCCAGCAGCTACCAGGGTAGCGGGTTCACAGATACGCAGTATTTT. The chain uses TRBV7-8 and TRBJ2-3; TRBD2 matches 7 bases. CDR1 is SGHVS and CDR2 is FQNEAQ in the germline V gene. Trimming at V came to 4 bases and at J to 2 bases, leaving 9 bases not matched to a gene. This CDR3 comprises 16 residues.

V usage is TRBV11-3 and J usage is TRBJ2-3; D possibly matches TRBD1 or TRBD2 (7 bases each). Germline-derived CDR1 and CDR2 are SGHNT and YENEEA. This CDR3 has 14 residues. V was cut by 5 bases and J by 6 bases, with 15 bases left in between. The CDR3 bases are TGTGCCAGCAGCCACCGACAGGGAGGGGATACGCAGTATTTT. It codes for CASSHRQGGDTQYF.

This chain connects TRBV29-1 to TRBJ1-1, with D possibly being TRBD1 (5 bases). The V gene lost 4 bases and the J gene lost 2 bases, with 14 bases spanning the gap. Germline CDR1 reads SQVTM; CDR2 reads ANQGSEA. This CDR3 contains 14 residues. Here the CDR3 reads CSVVGGTGNTEAFF. The CDR3 nucleotides read TGCAGCGTTGTGGGGGGAACGGGCAACACTGAAGCTTTCTTT. Complete variable domain (other parts from reference TRBV29-1 and TRBJ1-1): SAVISQKPSRDICQRGTSLTIQCQVDSQVTMMFWYRQQPGQSLTLIATANQGSEATYESGFVIDKFPISRPNLTFSTLTVSNMSPEDSSIYLCSVVGGTGNTEAFFGQGTRLTVV.

The chain employs TRBV12-3 or TRBV12-4 and TRBJ2-5; 7 nucleotides line up with TRBD2. This CDR3 is 14 amino acids long. With 3 bases clipped from V and 5 bases from J, the junction kept 6 bases outside the gene matches. DNA of the CDR3: TGTGCCAGCAGTTTTGGCGGGGGTACGGAGACCCAGTACTTC. It translates to CASSFGGGTETQYF.

This clonotype was found a few times. This sequence joins TRBV4-2 and TRBJ2-7; D is possibly TRBD1 (6 bases). This CDR3 comprises 13 residues. Trimming removed 2 bases from V and 4 bases from J, with 9 bases in between. Looked up from germline, CDR1 is LGHNA and CDR2 is YNFKEQ. CDR3 DNA sequence: TGTGCCAGCAGCCAACTCACAGGGTACGAGCAGTACTTC. Translating it yields CASSQLTGYEQYF.

The chain recombines TRBV29-1 with TRBJ1-1; D remains ambiguous. The V gene's germline CDR1 is SQVTM and CDR2 ANQGSEA. This CDR3 comprises 15 residues. Between the trimmed V and J ends, which lost 2 bases and 1 base, there was a span of 14 bases. CDR3 in DNA: TGCAGCGTTGAACCCAACCGTCAGCCGAACACTGAAGCTTTCTTT. Translated: CSVEPNRQPNTEAFF.

The sample holds a few counts of this clonotype. The gene calls are TRBV12-3 or TRBV12-4 and TRBJ2-3; 9 positions match TRBD2. This CDR3 has 16 residues. Germline trimming cut 6 bases from V and 5 bases from J; bases unmatched to any gene: 12. The CDR3 loop is CASSPTSGGQGDTQYF. The CDR3 DNA follows: TGTGCCAGCAGCCCCACAAGCGGGGGGCAGGGAGATACGCAGTATTTT.

This clonotype was detected once. The chain is built from TRBV5-4 and TRBJ1-6, with 11 bases lining up with TRBD1. Trimming removed 5 bases from V and 9 bases from J; junction bases left unmatched: 13. CDR1 and CDR2 (germline): SGHNT, YYREEE (reference sequence). The CDR3 contains 17 residues. This CDR3 reads CASSLGQGAGGTSPLHF. The CDR3, as DNA: TGTGCCAGCAGTCTCGGACAGGGGGCCGGGGGGACTTCACCCCTCCACTTT.

The rearrangement links TRBV6-5 to TRBJ1-6; TRBD1 matches at 7 bases. The CDR3 covers 14 residues. Unmatched junction bases numbered 9, after V lost 6 bases and J lost 10 bases. Germline CDR1 and CDR2: MNHEY and SVGAGI. The CDR3 DNA follows: TGTGCCAGCAGAGGGGACAGAACTCGATCACCCCTCCACTTT. Amino acid sequence: CASRGDRTRSPLHF.

The rearrangement uses TRBV6-1 and TRBJ2-7; possibly TRBD1 for D (6 bases). This CDR3 contains 13 residues. Per the germline V gene, CDR1 is MNHNS and CDR2 is SASEGT. Trimming removed 5 bases at V and 4 bases at J, with 12 bases between. The CDR3 sequence: CASSTETGYEQYF. The CDR3 bases are TGTGCCAGCAGTACGGAAACAGGGTACGAGCAGTACTTC.

There are a few counts of this clonotype. This chain connects TRBV2 to TRBJ1-1; D not resolved. V was trimmed by 3 bases and J by 5 bases, leaving 13 bases between them. CDR3 length: 14 residues. Germline CDR1 and CDR2: SNHLY and FYNNEI. DNA for the CDR3: TGTGCCAGCAGTGATGGCCGGAGGTGGACTGAAGCTTTCTTT. Translation gives CASSDGRRWTEAFF.

The chain links TRBV6-2 or TRBV6-3 to TRBJ2-3, with 10 bases fitting TRBD2. The CDR3 consists of 16 residues. Looked up from germline, CDR1 is MNHEY and CDR2 is SVGEGT. The V segment lost 1 base and the J segment 3 bases; nucleotides outside the gene matches: 4. This chain's CDR3 is CASSYWTSGKTDTQYF. CDR3 sequence (DNA): TGTGCCAGCAGTTACTGGACTAGCGGAAAAACAGATACGCAGTATTTT.

This rearrangement joins TRBV10-3 to TRBJ2-1, with 7 bases matching TRBD2. Losses at the gene ends were 2 bases for V and 3 bases for J; bases not matched to a gene: 4. CDR3 size: 15 residues. The germline CDR1 and CDR2 sequences are ENHRY and SYGVKD. This CDR3 reads CAISEGGGYYNEQFF. The CDR3 coding sequence is TGTGCCATCAGTGAGGGGGGGGGTTACTACAATGAGCAGTTCTTC.

This clonotype was recorded a few times. This chain connects TRBV7-2 to TRBJ2-1; possible D gene TRBD1, 6 bases. The CDR3 is made up of 16 amino acids. The V and J ends lost 0 bases and 4 bases respectively, with 13 bases between them. Germline-derived CDR1 and CDR2 are SGHTA and FQGNSA. The chain's CDR3 is CASSLAFGTQYNEQFF. In DNA, the CDR3 is TGTGCCAGCAGCTTAGCGTTCGGGACACAATACAATGAGCAGTTCTTC.